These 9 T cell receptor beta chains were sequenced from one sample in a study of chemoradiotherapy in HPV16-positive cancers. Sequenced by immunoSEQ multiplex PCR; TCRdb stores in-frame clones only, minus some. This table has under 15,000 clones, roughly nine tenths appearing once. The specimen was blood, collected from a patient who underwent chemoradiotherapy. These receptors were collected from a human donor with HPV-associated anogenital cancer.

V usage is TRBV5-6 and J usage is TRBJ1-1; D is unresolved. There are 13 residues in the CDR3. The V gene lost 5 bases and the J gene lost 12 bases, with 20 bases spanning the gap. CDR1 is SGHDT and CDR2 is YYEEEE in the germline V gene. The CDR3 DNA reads TGTGCCAGCAGTAGGGCCTACGACGTATCGACTTTCTTT. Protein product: CASSRAYDVSTFF.

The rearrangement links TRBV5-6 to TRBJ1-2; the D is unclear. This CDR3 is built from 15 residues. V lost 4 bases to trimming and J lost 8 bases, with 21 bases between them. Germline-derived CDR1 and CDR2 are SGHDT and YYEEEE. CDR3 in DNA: TGTGCCAGCAGCATAAACGAGGGAATCTATGGGGGCTACACCTTC. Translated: CASSINEGIYGGYTF.

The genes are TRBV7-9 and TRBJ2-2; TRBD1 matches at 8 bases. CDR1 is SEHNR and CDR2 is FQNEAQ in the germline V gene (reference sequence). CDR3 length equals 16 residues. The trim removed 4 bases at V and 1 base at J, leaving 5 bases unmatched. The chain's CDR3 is CASSSQGTGNTGELFF. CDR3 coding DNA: TGTGCCAGCAGCTCCCAGGGGACAGGGAACACCGGGGAGCTGTTTTTT.

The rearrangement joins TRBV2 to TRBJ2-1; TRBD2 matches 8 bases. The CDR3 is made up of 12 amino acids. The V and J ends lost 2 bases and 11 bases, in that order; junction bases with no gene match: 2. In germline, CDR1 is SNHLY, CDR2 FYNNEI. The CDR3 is CASSELAGQQFF. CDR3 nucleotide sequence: TGTGCCAGCAGTGAACTAGCGGGCCAGCAGTTCTTC.

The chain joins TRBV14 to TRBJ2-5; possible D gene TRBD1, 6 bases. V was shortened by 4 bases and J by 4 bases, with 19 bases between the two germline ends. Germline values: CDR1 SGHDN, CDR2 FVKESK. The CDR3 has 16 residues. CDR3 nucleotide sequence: TGTGCCAGCAGCCCCCCTATCGAAGGGGGACGAGAGACCCAGTACTTC. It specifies CASSPPIEGGRETQYF. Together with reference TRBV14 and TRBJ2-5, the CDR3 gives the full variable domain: EAGVTQFPSHSVIEKGQTVTLRCDPISGHDNLYWYRRVMGKEIKFLLHFVKESKQDESGMPNNRFLAERTGGTYSTLKVQPAELEDSGVYFCASSPPIEGGRETQYFGPGTRLLVL.

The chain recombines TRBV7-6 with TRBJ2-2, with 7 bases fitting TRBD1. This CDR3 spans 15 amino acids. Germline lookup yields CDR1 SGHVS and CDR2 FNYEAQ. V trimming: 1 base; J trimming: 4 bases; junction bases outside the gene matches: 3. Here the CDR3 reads CASSLGQGGTGELFF. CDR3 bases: TGTGCCAGCAGCTTAGGACAGGGCGGCACCGGGGAGCTGTTTTTT.

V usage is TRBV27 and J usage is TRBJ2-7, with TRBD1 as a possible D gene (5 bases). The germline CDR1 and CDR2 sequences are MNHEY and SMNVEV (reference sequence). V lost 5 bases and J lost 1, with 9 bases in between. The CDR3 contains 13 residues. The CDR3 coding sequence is TGTGCCAGCAGTCCCGCAGGGTCCTACGAGCAGTACTTC. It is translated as CASSPAGSYEQYF.

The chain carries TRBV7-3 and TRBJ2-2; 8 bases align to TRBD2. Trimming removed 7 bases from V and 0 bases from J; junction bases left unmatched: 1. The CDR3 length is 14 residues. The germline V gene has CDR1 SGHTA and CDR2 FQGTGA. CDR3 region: CASKRGSNTGELFF. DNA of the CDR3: TGTGCCAGCAAGCGGGGGTCGAACACCGGGGAGCTGTTTTTT. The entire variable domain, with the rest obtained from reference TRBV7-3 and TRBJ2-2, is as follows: GAGVSQTPSNKVTEKGKYVELRCDPISGHTALYWYRQSLGQGPEFLIYFQGTGAADDSGLPNDRFFAVRPEGSVSTLKIQRTERGDSAVYLCASKRGSNTGELFFGEGSRLTVL.

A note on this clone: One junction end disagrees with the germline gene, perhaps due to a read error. The CDR3 is CASSLEGVGNF. The DNA of the CDR3 is TGTGCCAGCAGCTTGGAAGGGGTAGGGAATTTT. This chain connects TRBV5-6 to TRBJ2-3; TRBD1 is a possible D gene (5 bases). Germline V gene data show CDR1 as SGHDT and CDR2 as YYEEEE. CDR3 length: 11 residues. Full variable domain (remainder filled in from reference TRBV5-6 and TRBJ2-3): DAGVTQSPTHLIKTRGQQVTLRCSPKSGHDTVSWYQQALGQGPQFIFQYYEEEERQRGNFPDRFSGHQFPNYSSELNVNALLLGDSALYLCASSLEGVGNFGPGTRLTVL.